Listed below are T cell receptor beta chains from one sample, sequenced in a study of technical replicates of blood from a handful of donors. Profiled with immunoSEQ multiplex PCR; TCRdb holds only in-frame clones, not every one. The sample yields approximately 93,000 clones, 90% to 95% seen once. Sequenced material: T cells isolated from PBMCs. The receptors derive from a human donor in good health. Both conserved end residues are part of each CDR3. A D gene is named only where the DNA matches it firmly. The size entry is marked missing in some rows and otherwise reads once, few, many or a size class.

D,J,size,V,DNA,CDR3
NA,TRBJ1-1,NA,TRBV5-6,TGTGCCAGCAGCTTGTCCTGGACAGTGCTGAGCACTGAAGCTTTCTTT,CASSLSWTVLSTEAFF
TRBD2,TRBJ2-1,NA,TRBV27,TGTGCCAGCGGAATCGGGGGGGCCTACAATGAGCAGTTCTTC,CASGIGGAYNEQFF
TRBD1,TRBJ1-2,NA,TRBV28,TGTGCCAGCAGTTGGTGGGCAGGGGGCGTCTATGGCTACACCTTC,CASSWWAGGVYGYTF
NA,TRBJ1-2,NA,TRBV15,TGTGCCACCAGCAGAGAACAGGGTGCTAACTATGGCTACACCTTC,CATSREQGANYGYTF
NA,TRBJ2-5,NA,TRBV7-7,TGTGCCAGCAGCTTGGAGGCCGCCGGGTGGGAGACCCAGTACTTC,CASSLEAAGWETQYF
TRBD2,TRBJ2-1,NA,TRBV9,TGTGCCAGCAGCGTTGTCAGGACTAGCGTAGTCGATGAGCAGTTCTTC,CASSVVRTSVVDEQFF
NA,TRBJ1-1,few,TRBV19,TGTGCCAGTAGCCCCAGGGGAAACACTGAAGCTTTCTTT,CASSPRGNTEAFF
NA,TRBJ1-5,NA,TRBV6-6,TGTGCCAGCAGTCTAGAAGTGGAACCCCAGCATTTT,CASSLEVEPQHF
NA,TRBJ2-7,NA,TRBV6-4,TGTGCCAGCAGTGACTCCGAGGGCGGACGCTCCTACGAGCAGTACTTC,CASSDSEGGRSYEQYF
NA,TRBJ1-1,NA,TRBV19,TGTGCCAGTAGTTTGGGTAGTGAGGGAGCTTTCTTT,CASSLGSEGAFF
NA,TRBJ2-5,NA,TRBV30,TGTGCCTGGAGCCCAGGCCCGGAGGGGACCCAGTACTTC,CAWSPGPEGTQYF
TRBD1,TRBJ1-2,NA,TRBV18,TGTGCCAGCTCACCGGACAGGATTGATGGCTACACCTTC,CASSPDRIDGYTF
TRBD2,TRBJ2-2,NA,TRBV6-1,TGTGCCAGCAGTGAAGCTCCGGGACTACCGAACACCGGGGAGCTGTTTTTT,CASSEAPGLPNTGELFF
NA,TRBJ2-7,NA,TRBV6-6,TGTGCCAGCAGTTATCTCGGGACAAGGCCCTCCTACGAGCAGTACTTC,CASSYLGTRPSYEQYF
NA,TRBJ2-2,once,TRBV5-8,TGTGCCAGCAGCTTGGCCCTGAATAGAGGGGAGCTGTTTTTT,CASSLALNRGELFF
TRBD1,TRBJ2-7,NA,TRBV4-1,TGCGCCAGCAGCCACTTGGCGACAGGGAATTCCTACGAGCAGTACTTC,CASSHLATGNSYEQYF